This T cell receptor (beta chain) was sequenced in a study of OX40 agonist ivuxolimab in advanced cancers. Findings and limits, study-wide: On average, CD8+ T cells showed a greater number of expanded clones than CD4+.

The CDR3 contains 13 residues. The V end was cut by 5 bases, the J end by 4 bases, with 12 bases between. CDR1 is SGHTA and CDR2 is FQGNSA in the germline V gene. Libraries were prepared by immunoSEQ multiplex PCR; TCRdb keeps only in-frame clonotypes and omits some of them. The sample shows tens of thousands of clones, around 90% of them seen only once. As for this clone: The antigen remains unidentified.

Sequencing was performed on CD4+ or CD8+ T cells sorted from blood, taken in a trial of the OX40 agonist ivuxolimab. This sequence joins TRBV7-2 and TRBJ2-7; TRBD1 might be the D (5 bases). This sequence originates from an adult with an advanced solid tumor such as melanoma, head and neck, liver or kidney cancer. The CDR3 reads CASSPQGGYEQYF. CDR3 in DNA: TGTGCCAGCAGCCCCCAGGGCGGTTACGAGCAGTACTTC. Filled out from reference TRBV7-2 and TRBJ2-7, the complete variable domain reads GAGVSQSPSNKVTEKGKDVELRCDPISGHTALYWYRQSLGQGLEFLIYFQGNSAPDKSGLPSDRFSAERTGGSVSTLTIQRTQQEDSAVYLCASSPQGGYEQYFGPGTRLTVT.